This TCR beta chain came from a study of blood T cell repertoires in COVID-19. The overall study: PBMCs, B-cell-depleted T cells, or T cells were the source of the cDNA or gDNA that made up the material.

The V gene end was trimmed by 2 bases and the J gene end by 1 base; junction bases not matched to a gene: 3. The CDR3 consists of 16 residues. The germline V gene has CDR1 KGHSH and CDR2 LQKENI. Authors' data handling: Estimates of nucleated cell counts were drawn from the amplification of reference gene primers. Clones were read by immunoSEQ multiplex PCR, and TCRdb kept only the in-frame ones, dropping some. V, J and clone size were drawn from that table, and D and trimming were deduced from the DNA. The table has a few hundred thousand clones, 80% to 90% seen once. Patients of the Seattle cohort, enrolled during active infection, were followed longitudinally.

The chain is built from TRBV18 and TRBJ2-3; 10 nucleotides align to TRBD2. The clonotype originates from a woman in her fifties or sixties with COVID-19, enrolled during active disease. Sequencing was done on a sample of peripheral blood. The CDR3 nucleotides are TGTGCCAGCTCACCAAGAACTAGCGGGGGCACAGATACGCAGTATTTT. Amino acids: CASSPRTSGGTDTQYF.